Listed below are T cell receptor beta chains from one sample, sequenced in a study of immune heterogeneity within non-small cell lung tumors. From the multiplex PCR reads, TCRdb called clonotypes with MiXCR, one entry per CDR3 protein. The sample has fewer than 11,000 distinct CDR3 sequences; more than 20% are singletons. Sequencing was done on a sample of lung tumor tissue. These TCRs come from a woman aged 45-65 years with non-small cell lung cancer. Both conserved end residues are part of each CDR3. Clone size appears in some rows only: once, few, many, or a class for an expanded clone.

-,TRBJ1-2,TRBV19,CASSIAREYGYTF
many,TRBJ2-7,TRBV4-1,CASSRRGQVGNHEQYF
many,TRBJ1-1,TRBV3-1,CASRGGGTEAFF
many,TRBJ2-3,TRBV20-1,CSAPPQTGSPSIF
medium-sized,TRBJ2-7,TRBV11-1,CASSLTGGTYEQYF
few,TRBJ2-7,TRBV5-6,CASSSIAEAYEQYF
-,TRBJ2-3,TRBV5-6,CASRTSTDTRYF
few,TRBJ2-3,TRBV19,CASSTGQGITTDTQYF
many,TRBJ1-4,TRBV11-3,CASSPGGLGEKLFF
-,TRBJ2-1,TRBV6-4,CASSDSIGADEQFF
many,TRBJ2-7,TRBV6-6,CASSYGAEAYEQYF
-,TRBJ1-1,TRBV7-9,CASSVTGNTEAFF
many,TRBJ2-7,TRBV4-1,CASSQDLSGSLFYEQYF
many,TRBJ1-4,TRBV28,CASSLPRGRLANEKLFF
-,TRBJ2-2,TRBV5-1,CAISPHGGGGELFF
few,TRBJ2-3,TRBV20-1,CSAKVGTSSNTQYF
-,TRBJ2-7,TRBV2,CASREGTGLEQYF